This TCR delta chain was recorded in a study of gamma-delta chains in newborns, infants, children. Study information: Microbial exposure reportedly drives polyclonal innate γδ T cell expansion after birth.

TCRdb re-called the reads with CATT. Of about 4,900 delta-chain clones listed, 3% to 4.5% were seen once; the top ten hold around 8%. From germline, CDR1 is TSWWSYY and CDR2 QGS. The CDR3 covers 19 residues. V shed 1 base, J shed 6 bases, and the junction held 11 bases outside the gene matches. This clone counts as medium-sized. The sample holds other DNA sequences that translate to the same CDR3. The chain employs TRDV1 and TRDJ2; TRDD3 matches at 13 bases. The receptor's source is a child who was a newborn, infant or young child, either healthy, febrile or measles-vaccinated (not recorded which). The sequenced sample consisted of blood. As DNA, the CDR3 is TGTGCTCTTGGGGAACAAAGGTATGTACTGGGGGATACGCCAGCACAACTCTTCTTT. Amino acid sequence: CALGEQRYVLGDTPAQLFF.